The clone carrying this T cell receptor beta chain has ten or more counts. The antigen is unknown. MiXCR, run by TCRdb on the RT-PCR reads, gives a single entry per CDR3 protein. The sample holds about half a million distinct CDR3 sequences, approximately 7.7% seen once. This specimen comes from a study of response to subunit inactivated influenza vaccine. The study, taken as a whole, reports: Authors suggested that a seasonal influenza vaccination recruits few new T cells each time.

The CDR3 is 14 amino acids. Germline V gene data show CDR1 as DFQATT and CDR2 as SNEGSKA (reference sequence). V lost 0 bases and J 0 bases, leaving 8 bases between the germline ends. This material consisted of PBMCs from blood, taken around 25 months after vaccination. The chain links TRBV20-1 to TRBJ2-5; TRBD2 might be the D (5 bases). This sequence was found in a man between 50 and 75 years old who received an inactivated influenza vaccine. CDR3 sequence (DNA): TGCAGTGCTAGAGATATGACTAACCAAGAGACCCAGTACTTC. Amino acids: CSARDMTNQETQYF.